This TCR beta chain came from a study of CD8+ T cells in alopecia areata. Treatment indicated: oral pan-JAK inhibitor, 5-10 mg twice daily. Peripheral blood and lesional scalp punch biopsies came from alopecia areata patients. As concerns this clone: Antigen: not known.

Germline-derived CDR1 and CDR2 are SGHVS and FNYEAQ. The length of the CDR3 is 14 residues. V lost 5 bases and J 1 base, leaving 11 bases between the germline ends. The study's findings and limits: Resident alphabeta T-cell populations of normal skin are likewise subject to sequencing in scalp samples.

Sequencing used cDNA as its template, made by extracting RNA and reverse transcribing it. Clones were sequenced by immunoSEQ multiplex PCR, and TCRdb holds only the in-frame ones, with some missing. The sample has some 180,000 clones; 40% to 65% are singletons. This specimen was CD8+ T cells sorted from blood, taken at week 24, from a patient treated with tofacitinib. J is TRBJ2-5 and V is TRBV7-6, with D maybe TRBD1 (5 bases). The clonotype was recovered from a human donor with alopecia areata. CDR3 sequence: CASSPRTIQETQYF. The CDR3 coding sequence is TGTGCCAGCAGCCCAAGGACAATCCAAGAGACCCAGTACTTC.